Listed here are 6 T cell receptor beta chains from one sample, sequenced in a study of cytomegalovirus exposure and HLA in healthy donors. Primers included in the PCR were 60 Vbeta and 13 Jbeta primers. Profiling relied on immunoSEQ multiplex PCR, and the TCRdb table lists in-frame clones only, not all of them. This sample's table has around 100,000 clones. The sample taken for sequencing was PBMCs. The source of these receptors is a middle-aged man in good health and CMV-seronegative.

About this clone: Its ends do not fully match the called genes, so a read error is possible. The rearrangement joins TRBV7-7 to TRBJ2-5; the D gene is possibly TRBD1 (5 bases). The CDR3 runs 15 residues. CDR1 is SSHAT and CDR2 is FNYEAQ in the germline V gene (reference sequence). CDR3 bases: TGTGCTAGCAGCTTAAATTTGGGGCTACAAGAGACCCAGTACTTC. It is translated as CASSLNLGLQETQYF.

In nucleotides, the CDR3 is TGCAGCGTTGGATCCAGGGGAGAAGGCCATGAGCAGTTCTTC. Translating it yields CSVGSRGEGHEQFF. This sequence joins TRBV29-1 and TRBJ2-1; a possible D gene is TRBD1 (6 bases). V was pared by 4 bases and J by 8 bases, with 18 bases between. Germline CDR1 SQVTM, CDR2 ANQGSEA. The CDR3 loop spans 14 amino acids.

The chain recombines TRBV7-9 with TRBJ2-1; D might be TRBD2 (5 bases). The germline V gene encodes CDR1 SEHNR and CDR2 FQNEAQ (reference sequence). The CDR3 covers 12 residues. The ends were cut back, 5 bases at V and 8 bases at J, with 10 bases in the middle. CDR3 in amino acids: CASSAEGHEQFF. As DNA, the CDR3 is TGTGCCAGCAGCGCCGAGGGTCATGAGCAGTTCTTC.

The V gene is TRBV6-6, the J gene TRBJ2-2; possibly TRBD1 for D (6 bases). There are 14 residues in the CDR3. CDR1 MNHNY and CDR2 SVGAGI come from the germline V gene (reference sequence). V lost 2 bases, J lost 7 bases, and 11 bases lay in between. CDR3 in DNA: TGTGCCAGCAGTTACACAGGGATTGGCGGGGAGCTGTTTTTT. This sequence encodes CASSYTGIGGELFF.

The J gene is TRBJ2-1, the V gene TRBV18, with 7 bases that match TRBD2. CDR3 size: 15 residues. Germline values: CDR1 KGHSH, CDR2 LQKENI. The J segment lost 3 bases and the V segment lost 5 bases, leaving 7 bases of the junction unmatched. CDR3 in DNA: TGTGCCAGCTCAATCGGGGCGGGAGTCTACAATGAGCAGTTCTTC. Amino acids: CASSIGAGVYNEQFF.

The chain uses TRBV5-1 and TRBJ2-5, with D hard to call. Germline CDR1 reads SGHRS; CDR2 reads YFSETQ. Trimming removed 2 bases from V and 5 bases from J, with 19 bases in between. This CDR3 is 16 amino acids long. CDR3 coding DNA: TGCGCCAGCAGCTTCCAGAGCGCGCCCCTGCAGGAGACCCAGTACTTC. Protein product: CASSFQSAPLQETQYF.